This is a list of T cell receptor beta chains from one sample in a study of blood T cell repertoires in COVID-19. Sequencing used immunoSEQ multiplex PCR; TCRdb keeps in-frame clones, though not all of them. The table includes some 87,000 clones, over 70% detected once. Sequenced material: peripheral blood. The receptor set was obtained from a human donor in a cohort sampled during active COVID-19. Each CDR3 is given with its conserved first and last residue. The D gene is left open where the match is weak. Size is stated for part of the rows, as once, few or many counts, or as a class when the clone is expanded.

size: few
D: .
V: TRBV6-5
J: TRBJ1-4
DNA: TGTGCCAGCACCACTCACCGGGGAGGAGAAAAACTGTTTTTT
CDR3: CASTTHRGGEKLFF

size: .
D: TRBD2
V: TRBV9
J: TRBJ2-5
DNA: TGTGCCAGCAGCGACACCGGGACTAGCGGGGCCCAGTACTTC
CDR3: CASSDTGTSGAQYF

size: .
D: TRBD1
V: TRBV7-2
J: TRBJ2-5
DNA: TGTGCCAGCAGCTTTCAACAGGGGGCAGAGACCCAGTACTTC
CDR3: CASSFQQGAETQYF

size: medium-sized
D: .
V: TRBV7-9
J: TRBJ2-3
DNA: TGTGCCAGCAGATCCTCGAGAGATACGCAGTATTTT
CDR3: CASRSSRDTQYF

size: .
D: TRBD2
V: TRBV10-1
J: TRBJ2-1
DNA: TGCGCCAGCAGTGAGTCACGGACTAGCGGGGGCAATGAGCAGTTCTTC
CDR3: CASSESRTSGGNEQFF

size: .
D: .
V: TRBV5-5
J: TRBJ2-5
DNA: TGTGCCAGCCAGTTACAGTGGTTCGAGACCCAGTACTTC
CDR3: CASQLQWFETQYF

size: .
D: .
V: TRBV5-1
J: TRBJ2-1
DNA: TGCGCCAGCAGCTTGGTTTCGACAGCCAATGAGCAGTTCTTC
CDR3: CASSLVSTANEQFF

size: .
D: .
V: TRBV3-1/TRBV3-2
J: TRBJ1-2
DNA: TGTGCCAGCAGCCCCTACCCCAGGGTTAACTATGGCTACACCTTC
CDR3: CASSPYPRVNYGYTF

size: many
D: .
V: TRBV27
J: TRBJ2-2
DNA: TGTGCCAGCAGAGGGGGGGCGCAGATAGTCGGGGAGCTGTTTTTT
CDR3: CASRGGAQIVGELFF

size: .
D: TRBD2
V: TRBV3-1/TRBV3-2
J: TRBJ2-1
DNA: TGTGCCAGCAGCCAAGGGCTAGCGGGAGGGGGAGAGGGGAATGAGCAGTTCTTC
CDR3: CASSQGLAGGGEGNEQFF

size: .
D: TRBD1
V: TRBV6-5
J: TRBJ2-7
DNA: TGTGCCAGCAGTCAGTCCGGGACAGGGGGCGACGAGCAGTACTTC
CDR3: CASSQSGTGGDEQYF

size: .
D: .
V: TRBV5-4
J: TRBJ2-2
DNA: TGTGCCAGCAGCTTGGACTCCTTCACCGGGGAGCTGTTTTTT
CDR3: CASSLDSFTGELFF

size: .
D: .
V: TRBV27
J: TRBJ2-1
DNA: TGTGCCAGCAGTTTACCCGGGTTGAGTGGGCAGTTCTTC
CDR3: CASSLPGLSGQFF

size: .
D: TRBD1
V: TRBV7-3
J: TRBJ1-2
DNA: TGTGCCAGCAGTCCGGGACAGGGTGTGGATGGCTACACCTTC
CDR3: CASSPGQGVDGYTF

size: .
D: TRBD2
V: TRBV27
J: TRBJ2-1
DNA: TGTGCCAGCAGTATCCTAGGGACTAGCGGGGGGGCCAATGAGCAGTTCTTC
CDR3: CASSILGTSGGANEQFF

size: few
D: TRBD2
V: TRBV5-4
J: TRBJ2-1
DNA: TGTGCCAGCAGCTCAGCGGGAGAGGTGGATGAGCAGTTCTTC
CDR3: CASSSAGEVDEQFF

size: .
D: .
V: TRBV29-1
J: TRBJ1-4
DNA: TGCAGCGGGGCCAGCGGAGAAAAACTGTTTTTT
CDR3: CSGASGEKLFF

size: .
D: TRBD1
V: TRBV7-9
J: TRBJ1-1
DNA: TGTGCCAGCAGCGAACAACAGGGGGTACTTCCGATGAACACTGAAGCTTTCTTT
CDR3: CASSEQQGVLPMNTEAFF

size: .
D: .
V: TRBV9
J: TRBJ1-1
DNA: TGTGCCAGCAGTGCCCGACGGGACACTGAAGCTTTCTTT
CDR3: CASSARRDTEAFF

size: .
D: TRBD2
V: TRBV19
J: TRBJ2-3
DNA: TGTGCCAGTAGTATAGAAACTAGCGGGAGCACAGATACGCAGTATTTT
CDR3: CASSIETSGSTDTQYF

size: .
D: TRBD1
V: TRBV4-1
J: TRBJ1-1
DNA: TGCGCCAGCAGCCAATTACAGGGGACAGGGATTGGAACTGAAGCTTTCTTT
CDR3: CASSQLQGTGIGTEAFF

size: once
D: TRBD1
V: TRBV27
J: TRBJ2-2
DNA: TGTGCCAGCAGTCCGCTTCTTGACAGGGGGCAAACAACACCGGGGAGCTGTTTT
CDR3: CASSPLLDRGQTTPGSCF

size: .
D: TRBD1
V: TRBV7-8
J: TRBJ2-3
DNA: TGTGCCAGCAGCTCGACAGGGATAAACTACGCAGATACGCAGTATTTT
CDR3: CASSSTGINYADTQYF

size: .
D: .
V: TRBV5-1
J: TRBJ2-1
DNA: TGCGCCAGCAGCCTCCTCGCCTACAATGAGCAGTTCTTC
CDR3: CASSLLAYNEQFF

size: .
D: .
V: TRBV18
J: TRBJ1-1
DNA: TGTGCCAGCTCGCAGGGCGGGGCCTTGAACACTGAAGCTTTCTTT
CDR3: CASSQGGALNTEAFF

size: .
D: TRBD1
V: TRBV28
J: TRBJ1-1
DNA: TGTGCCAGCCAGGGAAGGGGGCATACTGAAGCTTTCTTT
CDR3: CASQGRGHTEAFF

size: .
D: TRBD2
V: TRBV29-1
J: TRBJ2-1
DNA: TGCAGCGTTTACTCCTTTAGCGGGAGCTCCTACAATGAGCAGTTCTTC
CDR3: CSVYSFSGSSYNEQFF

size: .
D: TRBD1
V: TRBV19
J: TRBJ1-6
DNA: TGTGCCAGTACCTTGACAGGGGAGAATTCACCCCTCCACTTT
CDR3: CASTLTGENSPLHF

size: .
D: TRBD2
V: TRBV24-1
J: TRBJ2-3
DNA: TGTGCCACCAGTGATTTTCCCTCTAGCGGGAGGTATAGCACAGATACGCAGTATTTT
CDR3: CATSDFPSSGRYSTDTQYF

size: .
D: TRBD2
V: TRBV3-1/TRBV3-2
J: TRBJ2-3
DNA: TGTGCCAGCAGCCAAGATATAAGACTAGCGGGCACAGATACGCAGTATTTT
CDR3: CASSQDIRLAGTDTQYF

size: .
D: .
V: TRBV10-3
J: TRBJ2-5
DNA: TGTGCCATCAGTGGGCGGTTTAGAACTTCGGAGACCCAGTACTTC
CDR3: CAISGRFRTSETQYF

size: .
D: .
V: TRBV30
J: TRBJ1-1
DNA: TGTGCCGGCCCGGGGGGCGGTGAAGCTTTCTTT
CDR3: CAGPGGGEAFF

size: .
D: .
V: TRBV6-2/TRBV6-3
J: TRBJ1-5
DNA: TGTGCCAGCAGCCGGGCCTACAATCAGCCCCAGCATTTT
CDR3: CASSRAYNQPQHF

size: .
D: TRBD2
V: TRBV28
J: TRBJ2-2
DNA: TGTGCCAGCAGTTTGCCTCTAGCGGGGGACGTTAACGGGGAGCTGTTTTTT
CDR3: CASSLPLAGDVNGELFF

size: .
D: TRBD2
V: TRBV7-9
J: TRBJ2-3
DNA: TGTGCCAGCAGCTTCGCCCAACTAGCGGGCACAGATACGCAGTATTTT
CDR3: CASSFAQLAGTDTQYF

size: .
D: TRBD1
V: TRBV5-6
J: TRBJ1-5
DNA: TGTGCCAGCAGCGTAACAGGGGACACGGCCCAGCATTTT
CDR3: CASSVTGDTAQHF